This T cell receptor beta chain is from a study of blood T cell repertoires in COVID-19. Whole-study context: Both acute and convalescent COVID-19 samples were obtained from the United States, Italy and Spain. T cells, B-cell-depleted T cells, or PBMCs provided the cDNA or gDNA that served as material.

Methods used by the authors: The assay estimated nucleated cells by amplifying reference gene primers. TCRdb's table, derived via immunoSEQ multiplex PCR, lists solely in-frame clones and lacks some. Clonal size and the V and J genes are those of that table, whereas D and trimming came from the DNA. The sample lists roughly 120,000 clones, 83% seen once, with over 2% in the top ten. V lost 2 bases to trimming and J lost 5 bases, with 8 bases between them. The CDR3 sequence is 12 residues long. Germline lookup yields CDR1 SGHTS and CDR2 YDEGEE. This rearrangement joins TRBV5-8 to TRBJ2-7; possible D gene TRBD2, 5 bases. The specimen was peripheral blood. The origin of this receptor is a man between 25 and 39 years old with acute or convalescent COVID-19. The chain's CDR3 is CASSFPGNEQYF. CDR3 DNA sequence: TGTGCCAGCAGCTTTCCGGGAAACGAGCAGTACTTC.